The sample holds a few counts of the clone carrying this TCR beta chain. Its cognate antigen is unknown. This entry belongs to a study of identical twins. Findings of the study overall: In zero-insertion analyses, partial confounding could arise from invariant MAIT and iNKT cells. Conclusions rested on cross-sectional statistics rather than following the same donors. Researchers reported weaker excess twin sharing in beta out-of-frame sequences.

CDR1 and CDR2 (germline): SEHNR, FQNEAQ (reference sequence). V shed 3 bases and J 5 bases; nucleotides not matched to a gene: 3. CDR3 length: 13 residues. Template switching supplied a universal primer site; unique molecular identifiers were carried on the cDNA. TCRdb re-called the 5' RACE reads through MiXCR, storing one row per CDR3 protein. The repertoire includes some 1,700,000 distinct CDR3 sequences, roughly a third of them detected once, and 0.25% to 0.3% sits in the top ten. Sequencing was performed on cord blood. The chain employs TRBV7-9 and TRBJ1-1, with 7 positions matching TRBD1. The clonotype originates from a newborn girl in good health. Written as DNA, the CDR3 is TGTGCCAGCAGCTTTGACAGGGAGACTGAAGCTTTCTTT. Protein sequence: CASSFDRETEAFF.